This TCR beta chain was recovered during a study of T-cell memory formation after mild COVID-19 (dated by TCRdb to the early 2020s). Regarding the research as a whole: TCR sequence clusters from the two donors were largely donor specific. In two donors, T-cell clones that expanded and contracted after mild COVID-19 were followed by sequencing TCRalpha and TCRbeta repertoires longitudinally. Two young, previously healthy adult volunteers made up the cohort, one male and one female.

The instrument given in TCRdb is Illumina NovaSeq 6000. TCRalpha and TCRbeta cDNA libraries were built by 5'RACE with constant-segment primers, adding sample barcodes and unique molecular identifiers. Trizol reagent was used to extract RNA from every sample. Libraries were amplified in two PCR steps, with a second sample barcode and Illumina TruSeq adapters added in the second step. The libraries were sequenced on an Illumina NovaSeq using 2 x 150 bp paired-end reads. The published analysis was carried out like this. With migec v1.2.7, reads were demultiplexed and then collapsed into UMI-guided consensus sequences. With mixcr v2.1.11, UMI consensuses were aligned to TRA and TRB V and J templates and assembled into clonotypes. A clonotype was counted as expanded or contracted only if both edgeR and NoisET called the change significant, with noise models trained on biological replicates. edgeR calls used a false discovery rate-adjusted p below 0.01 and a log2 fold-change threshold of 1. As an exploratory analysis of dynamics, max-normalized trajectories of the 1000 most abundant clonotypes were examined with PCA combined with hierarchical clustering. Separately sequenced CD4+ and CD8+ repertoires were used to assign the CD4 or CD8 phenotype of responding clones. TCRdb handled the public reads itself, with Q25 trimming in fastp and clone calling in MiXCR, and kept productive beta chains. Records with the same CDR3 protein are collapsed into one entry carrying the most frequent genes and DNA. Here the V and J calls rest on TCRdb's processing, not on the authors' analysis. The sample profile shows hundreds of thousands of distinct CDR3 sequences; about 20% of them were found once. The ten biggest clones cover around 7.7% of the sample.

What the study reported, not specific to this receptor: Some responding clones were found in pre-infection memory, which suggests that pre-existing cross-reactive memory T cells took part in the SARS-CoV-2 response. Clones contracting from day 15 to 85 had balanced CD4/CD8 phenotypes, while a second wave expanding from day 15 to 37 was biased towards CD4+. The study covered only a couple of mild cases, and larger cohorts including severe cases with pre-infection samples were considered necessary. Contracting CD4+ clones turned up mainly in the CM and EM memory subsets, whereas EMRA was where CD8+ clones were enriched. Whether the second-wave clones peaking on day 37 were SARS-CoV-2 specific was not confirmed.

V loses 3 bases at its end and J loses 6 bases; junction bases beyond the gene matches: 7. There are 15 amino acids in the CDR3, from cysteine to phenylalanine inclusive. Only the CDR3 region is kept as DNA, spanning 45 bases read in frame from base 1. Ficoll-Paque density gradient centrifugation was used to isolate PBMCs. About this clonotype itself: No cognate antigen has been identified for it. No per-base quality is available; no much larger clone lies one base away.

Sequencing was done on a sample of PBMCs or a T cell subset sorted from them (not recorded which). This TCR derives from an adult woman who had mild COVID-19 (a few samples of this study predate the infection). The sample titles of this study are shuffled in the database, so cell type and time point are left out; the donor was told from shared clones. The V and J genes are TRBV12-3 or TRBV12-4 and TRBJ2-2, with 7 bases aligning to TRBD1. The bases read TGTGCCAGCAGTTTCGGGACAGACTCGGCCGGGGAGCTGTTTTTT. Protein translation: CASSFGTDSAGELFF.